This T cell receptor (beta chain) was captured by sequencing in a study of T-cell reconstitution after alpha-beta-depleted transplantation in children. Study conclusions and caveats: It was newly produced T cells that mostly accounted for T-cell counts and diversity one year after transplant. Surviving recipient T cells and thymic progenitors accounted for the high day-60 TCRbeta diversity observed in some patients. Where alpha-beta T cells came from about two months after transplant was reportedly several hundred expanded graft clones.

There are a few counts of this clonotype. The antigen remains undetermined. This CDR3 is 12 amino acids long. Germline CDR1 is SGHAT and CDR2 is FQNNGV. V was trimmed by 3 bases and J by 7 bases, leaving 9 bases between them. The TCRbeta library incorporated unique molecular identifiers. TCRdb independently ran MiXCR on the PCR reads; one entry per CDR3 protein. The data show about 300,000 distinct CDR3 sequences, 10% seen once. The source of this sequence is a boy under two years old with acute myeloid leukemia, due to receive a stem cell transplant. The chain is built from TRBV11-2 and TRBJ1-1; D perhaps matches TRBD1 (6 bases). Source: PBMCs, taken before TCRalphabeta/CD19-depleted stem cell transplant. CDR3 bases: TGTGCCAGCAGCTTCGACAGGTATGAAGCTTTCTTT. This encodes CASSFDRYEAFF.